This is a list of T cell receptor beta chains from one sample in a study of T cells in Graves' hyperthyroidism and ophthalmopathy. TCRdb passed the multiplex PCR reads through MiXCR, listing each CDR3 protein once. The table has 450,000 to 650,000 distinct CDR3 sequences, 17% seen once. Sequencing was done on a sample of blood. The receptors here all came from a woman between 18 and 30 years old with Graves' ophthalmopathy. CDR3s include the opening cysteine and the closing phenylalanine or tryptophan. The D gene is left open where the match is weak. Where a row states a size, it is once, few, many or the class of an expanded clone; other rows omit it.

V	size	J	D	DNA	CDR3
TRBV28	few	TRBJ1-6	-	TGTGCCAGCAGTTTAGATCACACAAACCAATCACCCCTCCACTTT	CASSLDHTNQSPLHF
TRBV20-1	-	TRBJ2-7	-	TGCAGTGCTAGTCCGGACGTCACCTACGAGCAGTACTTC	CSASPDVTYEQYF
TRBV4-1	-	TRBJ1-1	TRBD1	TGCGCCAGCAGCCAAGAGGACAGGGGAGGCACTGAAGCTTTCTTT	CASSQEDRGGTEAFF
TRBV7-8	many	TRBJ1-4	TRBD1	TGTGCCAGCAGCTTAGCCCGGGACAGGGTTACTAATGAAAAACTGTTTTTT	CASSLARDRVTNEKLFF
TRBV30	many	TRBJ2-7	-	TGTGCCTATAACAGGGTTGGCTACGAGCAGTACTTC	CAYNRVGYEQYF
TRBV5-1	many	TRBJ1-2	-	TGCGCCAGCAGCTTGAACTCTGTTTCGGGGGTTAACTATGGCTACACCTTC	CASSLNSVSGVNYGYTF
TRBV7-9	-	TRBJ1-4	TRBD1	TGTGCCAGCACCCAACCCGGGACAGATACAACTAATGAAAAACTGTTTTTT	CASTQPGTDTTNEKLFF
TRBV15	-	TRBJ1-5	-	TGTGCCACCAGCAGAGGAGGGACAATAGATAGCAATCAGCCCCAGCATTTT	CATSRGGTIDSNQPQHF
TRBV14	-	TRBJ2-3	-	TGTGCCAGCAGCCGCGGACAGTCAGTTGCCACAGATACGCAGTATTTT	CASSRGQSVATDTQYF
TRBV6-2/TRBV6-3	-	TRBJ2-3	-	TGTGCCAGCAAGGGTCTGGATACGCAGTATTTT	CASKGLDTQYF
TRBV7-9	-	TRBJ1-2	-	TGTGCCAGCTGTTCCGGGGACCCGAACTATGGCTACACCTTC	CASCSGDPNYGYTF
TRBV5-1	few	TRBJ2-2	-	TGCGCCAGCAGCTCTAGTCCGCCTGGCACCGGGGAGCTGTTTTTT	CASSSSPPGTGELFF
TRBV6-1	many	TRBJ2-6	-	TGTGCCAGCAGTGAAAACCATTCCTCTGGGGCCAACGTCCTGACTTTC	CASSENHSSGANVLTF
TRBV6-5	-	TRBJ2-2	-	TGTGCCAGCAGTTACGTCCCAGGTGATACCGGGGAGCTGTTTTTT	CASSYVPGDTGELFF
TRBV6-1	-	TRBJ2-1	-	TGTGCCAGCACCGAGAGCGGGTATATCAATGAGCAGTTCTTC	CASTESGYINEQFF
TRBV20-1	-	TRBJ1-3	-	TGCAGTGCTAGAGACTTTCCGCTCCGGGACTCTGGAAACACCATATATTTT	CSARDFPLRDSGNTIYF
TRBV20-1	few	TRBJ1-1	-	TGCAGTGCTAGAGATTTGGGGGCAGGGCCATCGCCTGAAGCTTTCTTT	CSARDLGAGPSPEAFF
TRBV30	-	TRBJ1-5	-	TGTGCCTGGAGTGTACTCGGGGATAGCAATCAGCCCCAGCATTTT	CAWSVLGDSNQPQHF
TRBV2	many	TRBJ1-1	TRBD1	TGTGCCAGCAGCCTTGACAGGGGGCTGACTGAAGCTTTCTTT	CASSLDRGLTEAFF
TRBV30	-	TRBJ2-1	TRBD1	TGTGCCTGGAGTCCAACCCTGGGACAGGGGGCGAATGAGCAGTTCTTC	CAWSPTLGQGANEQFF
TRBV7-2	-	TRBJ2-6	-	TGTGCCAGCAGCCCTTTCGAACTTTCTGGGGCCAACGTCCCGACTTTC	CASSPFELSGANVPTF
TRBV4-1	-	TRBJ2-1	-	TGCGCCAGCAGCCAACCCCGGCAGGGTTACAATGAGCAGTTCTTC	CASSQPRQGYNEQFF
TRBV4-2	-	TRBJ1-6	TRBD1	TGTGCCAGCAGCCAAGAGACCGGGACAGGGTTTTCACCCCTCCACTTT	CASSQETGTGFSPLHF
TRBV6-1	few	TRBJ1-6	-	TGTGCCACCCGAGCAGGGGATTCACCCCTCCACTTT	CATRAGDSPLHF
TRBV27	-	TRBJ2-1	-	TGTGCCAGCAGTTTAGAGGGCCATGAGCAGTTCTTC	CASSLEGHEQFF
TRBV28	many	TRBJ2-5	-	TGTGCCAGCAGTTTGACCCTGACAGGAAACCAAGAGACCCAGTACTTC	CASSLTLTGNQETQYF
TRBV2	many	TRBJ2-4	TRBD2	TGTGCCAGCAGGGAACTAGCGGGGATAGCCAAAAACATTCAGTACTTC	CASRELAGIAKNIQYF
TRBV4-3	few	TRBJ2-1	-	TGCGCCAGCAGCGCCTCGTCTGCGGGCTCCTACAATGAGCAGTTCTTC	CASSASSAGSYNEQFF
TRBV6-1	few	TRBJ1-5	-	TGTGCCAGCAGTGAAATCTTGGGCAATCAGCCCCAGCATTTT	CASSEILGNQPQHF
TRBV10-3	many	TRBJ2-5	-	TGTGCCATCAGTGAGTCTAACTTACCGGGGGAGACCCAGTACTTC	CAISESNLPGETQYF
TRBV30	many	TRBJ2-7	-	TGTGCCTCAACCCGGGGGCTAGCAGTCGATCCTTACGAGCAGTACTTC	CASTRGLAVDPYEQYF
TRBV11-2	few	TRBJ1-2	-	TGTGCCAGCAGCTTAGGGGCCGGGGGTTGCACCTTC	CASSLGAGGCTF